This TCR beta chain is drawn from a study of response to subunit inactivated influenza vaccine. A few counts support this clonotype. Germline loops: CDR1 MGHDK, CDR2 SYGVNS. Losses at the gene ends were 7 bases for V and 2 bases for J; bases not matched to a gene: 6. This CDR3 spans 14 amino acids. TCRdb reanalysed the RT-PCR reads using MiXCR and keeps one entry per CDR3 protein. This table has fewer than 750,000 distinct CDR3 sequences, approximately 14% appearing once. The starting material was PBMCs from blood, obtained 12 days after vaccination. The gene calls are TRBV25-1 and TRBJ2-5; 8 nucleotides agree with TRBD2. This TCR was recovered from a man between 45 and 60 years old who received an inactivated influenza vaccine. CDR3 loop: CASTSGLLQETQYF. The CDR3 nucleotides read TGTGCCAGCACTAGCGGGCTGCTTCAAGAGACCCAGTACTTC. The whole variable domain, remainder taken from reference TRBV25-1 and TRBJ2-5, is EADIYQTPRYLVIGTGKKITLECSQTMGHDKMYWYQQDPGMELHLIHYSYGVNSTEKGDLSSESTVSRIRTEHFPLTLESARPSHTSQYLCASTSGLLQETQYFGPGTRLLVL.